A selection of T cell receptor beta chains follows, all from one sample in a study of T cell responses to AZD1222 COVID-19 vaccine. The protocol was immunoSEQ multiplex PCR, while the TCRdb copy is restricted to in-frame clones and leaves out a portion. The sample consists of about 69,000 clones, around four fifths of them appearing once. The specimen was peripheral blood, collected 28 days after the second AZD1222 dose. These receptors were taken from an adult who received the AZD1222 COVID-19 vaccine. The CDR3 runs from the conserved cysteine through the conserved F or W. The D gene is left open where the match is weak. Size tells how often a clone was seen (once, few, many) or the class of an expanded clone, and some rows leave it out.

D gene	clone size	J gene	V gene	CDR3 length	CDR3 DNA	CDR3 protein
NA	NA	TRBJ1-1	TRBV6-5	13	TGTGCCAGCAGACTACAGGGTAACACTGAAGCTTTCTTT	CASRLQGNTEAFF
NA	NA	TRBJ2-2	TRBV5-1	14	TGCGCCAGCAGCTTGGGACGTCACACCGGGGAGCTGTTTTTT	CASSLGRHTGELFF
NA	NA	TRBJ1-5	TRBV10-2	14	TGCGCCAGCAGCGAAGGAGGGAACAATCAGCCCCAGCATTTT	CASSEGGNNQPQHF
NA	NA	TRBJ1-1	TRBV18	18	TGTGCCAGCTCACCAAACGGACTCGGGGTTCACGGGAACACTGAAGCTTTCTTT	CASSPNGLGVHGNTEAFF
NA	NA	TRBJ1-2	TRBV14	15	TGTGCCAGCAGCCCCCAGGGGCTAGGGAACTATGGCTACACCTTC	CASSPQGLGNYGYTF
TRBD2	NA	TRBJ2-1	TRBV5-1	17	TGCGCCAGCAGCTTGGAAGGTTTCGAGCGGGGGGACAATGAGCAGTTCTTC	CASSLEGFERGDNEQFF
NA	NA	TRBJ1-1	TRBV11-3	13	TGTGCCAGCAGCTCCGGAGGAAACACTGAAGCTTTCTTT	CASSSGGNTEAFF
NA	NA	TRBJ1-2	TRBV2	14	TGTGCCGGTGCCGCCGGGGGTTCAAACTATGGCTACACCTTC	CAGAAGGSNYGYTF
NA	NA	TRBJ1-1	TRBV7-2	13	TGTGCCAGCAGCTTAGGGATGAACACTGAAGCTTTCTTT	CASSLGMNTEAFF
NA	NA	TRBJ2-1	TRBV5-4	16	TGTGCCAGCAGCGAAACTGGGGCCCGTTCCTACAATGAGCAGTTCTTC	CASSETGARSYNEQFF
NA	NA	TRBJ1-1	TRBV19	15	TGTGCCAGTAGTATAGTAGGGGCAGGGGACACTGAAGCTTTCTTT	CASSIVGAGDTEAFF
NA	NA	TRBJ2-3	TRBV19	13	TGTGCCAGTAGCCACAAGGGCACAGATACGCAGTATTTT	CASSHKGTDTQYF
NA	NA	TRBJ1-4	TRBV5-1	14	TGCGCCAGCAGTTGGCAGTCCATGAATGAAAAACTGTTTTTT	CASSWQSMNEKLFF
NA	NA	TRBJ2-7	TRBV19	14	TGTGCCAGTAGTATCAGGCTCAGGGATCTAGAGCAGTACTTC	CASSIRLRDLEQYF
TRBD1	NA	TRBJ2-3	TRBV13	17	TGTGCCAGCAGCTCAATCGTGGGACAGGGGGCGTCTGATACGCAGTATTTT	CASSSIVGQGASDTQYF
TRBD2	NA	TRBJ2-1	TRBV10-3	17	TGTGCCATCCGAGGACTAGCGGGAGGTTTGGGTATCCATGAGCAGTTCTTC	CAIRGLAGGLGIHEQFF
NA	NA	TRBJ1-2	TRBV5-8	13	TGTGCCAGCAAAGCCCTAGCGTTTTATGGCTACACCTTC	CASKALAFYGYTF
TRBD2	NA	TRBJ2-3	TRBV5-1	15	TGCGCCAGCAGCTTGGTCGCGGGAGGGCCAGATACGCAGTATTTT	CASSLVAGGPDTQYF
NA	NA	TRBJ1-6	TRBV11-2	13	TGTGCCAGCAGCTTAGCGGGGGGCTCACCCCTCCACTTT	CASSLAGGSPLHF
NA	NA	TRBJ2-3	TRBV2	14	TGTGCCAGCAGGGTAGGGGACCACACAGATACGCAGTATTTT	CASRVGDHTDTQYF
NA	NA	TRBJ1-3	TRBV4-1	13	TGCGCCAGCAGCCAAGAACCTGGAAACACCATATATTTT	CASSQEPGNTIYF
TRBD1	NA	TRBJ1-1	TRBV18	15	TGTGCCAGCTCACCTCCGGGACAGATGAACACTGAAGCTTTCTTT	CASSPPGQMNTEAFF
NA	once	TRBJ1-5	TRBV6-5	15	TGTGCCAGCAGTTCCGTCTTTCAGGGGAAACAGCCCCAGCATTTT	CASSSVFQGKQPQHF
NA	few	TRBJ2-1	TRBV14	13	TGTGCCAGCAGCCAAGGAGGTCACGATGAGCAGTTCTTC	CASSQGGHDEQFF
NA	NA	TRBJ1-3	TRBV4-2	16	TGTGCCAGCAGCCAAGATACCGGGGGTGCTGGAAACACCATATATTTT	CASSQDTGGAGNTIYF
NA	NA	TRBJ1-1	TRBV9	13	TGTGCCAGCAGCGTAGCGGTGAACACTGAAGCTTTCTTT	CASSVAVNTEAFF
NA	NA	TRBJ1-1	TRBV5-1	14	TGCGCCAGCAGCTTGCCCCAGGGGAACACTGAAGCTTTCTTT	CASSLPQGNTEAFF
TRBD2	NA	TRBJ2-1	TRBV19	15	TGTGCCAGTAGTATAAAAACTAGCGGGCGCAATGAGCAGTTCTTC	CASSIKTSGRNEQFF
NA	NA	TRBJ1-5	TRBV19	15	TGTGCCAGTAGTACGTCGGGGCTGAGCAATCAGCCCCAGCATTTT	CASSTSGLSNQPQHF
NA	NA	TRBJ2-7	TRBV6-5	13	TGTGCCAGCAGCTTATTCAGGGGCTACGAGCAGTACTTC	CASSLFRGYEQYF
NA	NA	TRBJ2-2	TRBV6-8	16	TGTGCCAGCAGTTATGACACTAGAGGAGCTGCCGGGGAGCTGTTTTTT	CASSYDTRGAAGELFF
NA	NA	TRBJ1-2	TRBV11-2	14	TGTGCCAGCAGCTTAAATATCGGATACTATGGCTACACCTTC	CASSLNIGYYGYTF
NA	few	TRBJ2-5	TRBV27	14	TGTGCCAGTGGGGACTTATCACTCCGAGAGACCCAGTACTTC	CASGDLSLRETQYF
NA	few	TRBJ1-3	TRBV19	14	TGTGCCAGTAGCTCCGCAGCCTCTGGAAACACCATATATTTT	CASSSAASGNTIYF
NA	NA	TRBJ2-7	TRBV11-3	15	TGTGCCAGCACCGGAGGAGCGGTAAACTCCTACGAGCAGTACTTC	CASTGGAVNSYEQYF
TRBD2	NA	TRBJ2-1	TRBV6-4	15	TGTGCCAGCAGTGTTGTAGCGGGAGAGGGCAATGAGCAGTTCTTC	CASSVVAGEGNEQFF
NA	NA	TRBJ1-2	TRBV29-1	13	TGCAGCGTTGAGTACGGGGACAACTATGGCTACACCTTC	CSVEYGDNYGYTF
TRBD2	NA	TRBJ2-1	TRBV27	16	TGTGCCAGCAGTCACGGGACTAGCGGGAGGACAGATGAGCAGTTCTTC	CASSHGTSGRTDEQFF
NA	NA	TRBJ1-2	TRBV12-3/TRBV12-4	13	TGTGCCAGCAACAAAGACCGACTATATGGCTACACCTTC	CASNKDRLYGYTF
TRBD1	few	TRBJ1-2	TRBV29-1	12	TGCAGCGTGGACAGGGATAAGGATGGCTACACCTTC	CSVDRDKDGYTF
TRBD1	NA	TRBJ1-1	TRBV6-5	16	TGTGCCAGCAGTTCCTCGAGGTTGACAGGGCAAACTGAAGCTTTCTTT	CASSSSRLTGQTEAFF